This T cell receptor beta chain was recovered during a study of radiotherapy plus CTLA-4 blockade in lung cancer. Study results and limitations: Expansion in blood of tumor-derived TCR clones was seen after radiotherapy plus ipilimumab.

Using immunoSEQ multiplex PCR, the repertoire was profiled, and TCRdb retains in-frame clones only, with some absent. The table includes about 45,000 clones, approximately 79% detected once. This clone was counted a single time. Its antigen remains unknown. The CDR3 is made up of 14 amino acids. The V end was cut by 2 bases, the J end by 3 bases, with 11 bases between. CDR1 and CDR2 from the germline V gene are SGHNT and YYREEE (reference sequence). This sequence joins TRBV5-4 and TRBJ1-1; no clear D gene. The starting material was peripheral blood, obtained from a patient treated with radiotherapy plus ipilimumab. The source is a human donor with non-small cell lung cancer who had stable disease on radiotherapy plus ipilimumab. The CDR3 region is CASSFRQADTEAFF. Written as DNA, the CDR3 is TGTGCCAGCAGCTTTCGTCAGGCAGACACTGAAGCTTTCTTT.